This T cell receptor (beta chain) emerged from a study of cytomegalovirus exposure and HLA in healthy donors. General observations from the study: Accurate prediction of HLA-A and HLA-B alleles (for most subjects) was reportedly achieved from TCR beta sequences.

On this clone: Antigen: not known.

Amplification used 60 Vbeta primers and 13 Jbeta primers. This table comes from immunoSEQ multiplex PCR, and its TCRdb copy is limited to in-frame clones, with some not included. The sample carries 150,000 to 200,000 clones, about 86% recorded once. The sample taken for sequencing was PBMCs. This TCR was sampled from a woman aged 18-29 years in good health and CMV-seropositive.

CDR3 loop: CAIQSSSGETQYF. DNA for the CDR3: TGTGCCATTCAGAGCTCTAGCGGGGAGACCCAGTACTTC. This chain links TRBV2 with TRBJ2-5; 8 bases fit TRBD2. This CDR3 contains 13 residues. The germline CDR1 and CDR2 sequences are SNHLY and FYNNEI. With V trimmed by 10 bases and J by 5 bases, 9 bases remained unmatched.